Listed below are T cell receptor beta chains from one sample, sequenced in a study of beta chain features in type 1 diabetes. Here immunoSEQ multiplex PCR was the method, and the copy in TCRdb shows in-frame clones only, minus some. In the table there are 350,000 to 450,000 clones, approximately 16% of which are singletons. Sequencing was carried out using naive CD4+ T cells from blood. All receptors derive from a woman under 30 in good health. Each CDR3 is given with its conserved first and last residue. The order of the fields is V gene, D gene, clone size, J gene, CDR3 DNA, CDR3 protein. The D gene is left open where the match is weak. The size entry is marked missing in some rows and otherwise reads once, few, many or a size class.

v_gene: TRBV28; d_gene: -; abundance: once; j_gene: TRBJ1-1; CDR3nt: TGTGCCAGCAGTTTTATGACGGTGGGAGGGATGACTGAAGCTTTCTTT; CDR3aa: CASSFMTVGGMTEAFF
v_gene: TRBV5-1; d_gene: TRBD2; abundance: few; j_gene: TRBJ2-7; CDR3nt: TGCGCCAGCAGCTTCGCTAGCGGAACCTACGAGCAGTACTTC; CDR3aa: CASSFASGTYEQYF
v_gene: TRBV27; d_gene: -; abundance: -; j_gene: TRBJ1-5; CDR3nt: TGTGCCAGCAAATCCATACAGGAAAGCAATCAGCCCCAGCATTTT; CDR3aa: CASKSIQESNQPQHF
v_gene: TRBV28; d_gene: -; abundance: few; j_gene: TRBJ2-5; CDR3nt: TGTGCCAGCAGGGCCCAAGAGACCCAGTACTTC; CDR3aa: CASRAQETQYF
v_gene: TRBV18; d_gene: -; abundance: few; j_gene: TRBJ2-5; CDR3nt: TGTGCCAGCTCACCAAGAGAGGCCCAACAAGAGACCCAGTACTTC; CDR3aa: CASSPREAQQETQYF
v_gene: TRBV30; d_gene: -; abundance: few; j_gene: TRBJ1-1; CDR3nt: TGTGCCTGGAGTGAGAACGGGAACACTGAAGCTTTCTTT; CDR3aa: CAWSENGNTEAFF
v_gene: TRBV28; d_gene: -; abundance: few; j_gene: TRBJ2-5; CDR3nt: TGTGCCAGCAGTACCCACACAGGGATAGAGACCCAGTACTTC; CDR3aa: CASSTHTGIETQYF
v_gene: TRBV7-9; d_gene: TRBD2; abundance: few; j_gene: TRBJ2-1; CDR3nt: TGTGCCAGCAGCTCCGGACTAGCGGGTTTCGATGAGCAGTTCTTC; CDR3aa: CASSSGLAGFDEQFF
v_gene: TRBV28; d_gene: -; abundance: -; j_gene: TRBJ2-7; CDR3nt: TGTGCCAGCAGTACTGAATACGAGCAGTACTTC; CDR3aa: CASSTEYEQYF
v_gene: TRBV28; d_gene: -; abundance: -; j_gene: TRBJ2-6; CDR3nt: TGTGCCAGCAGTTTGGAGGCGGGTGGGGCCAACGTCCTGACTTTC; CDR3aa: CASSLEAGGANVLTF
v_gene: TRBV7-2; d_gene: -; abundance: few; j_gene: TRBJ1-5; CDR3nt: TGTGCCAGCAGCTTAGGATTAGGAGGGCCGCAGCATTTT; CDR3aa: CASSLGLGGPQHF
v_gene: TRBV30; d_gene: TRBD2; abundance: -; j_gene: TRBJ2-5; CDR3nt: TGTGCCTGGATCGTCGGGGGGAACCAAGAGACCCAGTACTTC; CDR3aa: CAWIVGGNQETQYF
v_gene: TRBV2; d_gene: TRBD2; abundance: -; j_gene: TRBJ2-2; CDR3nt: TGTGCCAGCAGCGGACTAGCGGGAGCCACCGGGGAGCTGTTTTTT; CDR3aa: CASSGLAGATGELFF
v_gene: TRBV2; d_gene: TRBD2; abundance: few; j_gene: TRBJ2-1; CDR3nt: TGTGCCAGCAGAGGGACTAGCGTTTACAATGAGCAGTTCTTC; CDR3aa: CASRGTSVYNEQFF
v_gene: TRBV4-2; d_gene: TRBD2; abundance: -; j_gene: TRBJ2-1; CDR3nt: TGTGCCAGCAGCCAAACCGGGACTAGCGGGTTCTACAATGAGCAGTTCTTC; CDR3aa: CASSQTGTSGFYNEQFF
v_gene: TRBV9; d_gene: TRBD2; abundance: -; j_gene: TRBJ2-3; CDR3nt: TGTGCCAGCAGCGTAGTATCAAGCGGGAGGGATACGCAGTATTTT; CDR3aa: CASSVVSSGRDTQYF
v_gene: TRBV7-9; d_gene: -; abundance: -; j_gene: TRBJ2-5; CDR3nt: TGTGCCAGCAGCTTAGCGGGGGGAGAGACCCAGTACTTC; CDR3aa: CASSLAGGETQYF
v_gene: TRBV7-2; d_gene: -; abundance: -; j_gene: TRBJ2-7; CDR3nt: TGTGCCAGCAGCATCAGACAGCTTCCCTCCTACGAGCAGTACTTC; CDR3aa: CASSIRQLPSYEQYF
v_gene: TRBV25-1; d_gene: TRBD1; abundance: -; j_gene: TRBJ2-3; CDR3nt: TGTGCCAGCAGTGACCCGATCGGGACAGGGTTCACAGATACGCAGTATTTT; CDR3aa: CASSDPIGTGFTDTQYF
v_gene: TRBV7-9; d_gene: -; abundance: -; j_gene: TRBJ2-5; CDR3nt: TGTGCCAGCATCAATCAGGGGGGAGAGACCCAGTACTTC; CDR3aa: CASINQGGETQYF
v_gene: TRBV27; d_gene: -; abundance: -; j_gene: TRBJ2-5; CDR3nt: TGTGCCAGCAGTTCCGAGGGGGTTGCCACGGGGACCCAGTACTTC; CDR3aa: CASSSEGVATGTQYF
v_gene: TRBV7-2; d_gene: -; abundance: -; j_gene: TRBJ2-6; CDR3nt: TGTGCCAGCAGCCTACAGGGTCCTAGGATCTCTGGGGCCAACGTCCTGACTTTC; CDR3aa: CASSLQGPRISGANVLTF
v_gene: TRBV6-6; d_gene: TRBD2; abundance: -; j_gene: TRBJ2-5; CDR3nt: TGTGCCAGCAGTTACTCGACACTAGCGGGAGGAGAGACCCAGTACTTC; CDR3aa: CASSYSTLAGGETQYF
v_gene: TRBV30; d_gene: -; abundance: few; j_gene: TRBJ1-2; CDR3nt: TGTGCCTGGAGTCCGCAGTATGGCTACACCTTC; CDR3aa: CAWSPQYGYTF
v_gene: TRBV5-4; d_gene: TRBD2; abundance: -; j_gene: TRBJ2-1; CDR3nt: TGTGCCAGCAGCGTCCCCGGGAGGTCGTTCAATGAGCAGTTCTTC; CDR3aa: CASSVPGRSFNEQFF
v_gene: TRBV27; d_gene: -; abundance: -; j_gene: TRBJ1-3; CDR3nt: TGTGCCAGCAGTATAGGGGGCTCTGGAAACACCATATATTTT; CDR3aa: CASSIGGSGNTIYF
v_gene: TRBV6-1; d_gene: TRBD2; abundance: -; j_gene: TRBJ2-1; CDR3nt: TGTGCCAGCAGTGAAAGGGTGACTAGCGCCAATGAGCAGTTCTTC; CDR3aa: CASSERVTSANEQFF
v_gene: TRBV11-2; d_gene: TRBD1; abundance: -; j_gene: TRBJ1-2; CDR3nt: TGTGCCAGCAGCGAACACCGGGACAGGGGGCGCTGGGGCTATGGCTACACCTTC; CDR3aa: CASSEHRDRGRWGYGYTF
v_gene: TRBV7-3; d_gene: -; abundance: few; j_gene: TRBJ2-1; CDR3nt: TGTGCCAGCAGCTTAGGTCTAAGGGAGTGGTCCTACAATGAGCAGTTCTTC; CDR3aa: CASSLGLREWSYNEQFF
v_gene: TRBV15; d_gene: TRBD1; abundance: few; j_gene: TRBJ2-7; CDR3nt: TGTGCCACCAGCCCGGGGACAGGGCAGCGTTACGAGCAGTACTTC; CDR3aa: CATSPGTGQRYEQYF
v_gene: TRBV28; d_gene: -; abundance: few; j_gene: TRBJ2-5; CDR3nt: TGTGCCAGCAGTTCTGCCGGCGGCCGAGAGACCCAGTACTTC; CDR3aa: CASSSAGGRETQYF
v_gene: TRBV5-1; d_gene: -; abundance: -; j_gene: TRBJ2-1; CDR3nt: TGCGCCAGCAGCTTTATAGCGGACTCCTACAATGAGCAGTTCTTC; CDR3aa: CASSFIADSYNEQFF
v_gene: TRBV7-9; d_gene: -; abundance: few; j_gene: TRBJ2-3; CDR3nt: TGTGCCAGCAGCTTACACAGGGATGATACGCAGTATTTT; CDR3aa: CASSLHRDDTQYF
v_gene: TRBV9; d_gene: -; abundance: -; j_gene: TRBJ2-3; CDR3nt: TGTGCCAGCAGCGTATCGGCAGATACGCAGTATTTT; CDR3aa: CASSVSADTQYF
v_gene: TRBV29-1; d_gene: -; abundance: -; j_gene: TRBJ2-3; CDR3nt: TGCAGCGTTGGTGGCAGAGGATCGAATACGCAGTATTTT; CDR3aa: CSVGGRGSNTQYF
v_gene: TRBV7-9; d_gene: TRBD1; abundance: -; j_gene: TRBJ2-5; CDR3nt: TGTGCCAGCAGCTTAGAGGGCAGGGGGCAAGAGACCCAGTACTTC; CDR3aa: CASSLEGRGQETQYF
v_gene: TRBV7-9; d_gene: -; abundance: -; j_gene: TRBJ2-7; CDR3nt: TGTGCCAGCAGCGCCCTGAAATTGACTCTCCACTACGAGCAGTACTTC; CDR3aa: CASSALKLTLHYEQYF